The 30 T cell receptor beta chains reported below all come from one sample, sequenced in a study of T cell repertoires in cytomegalovirus infection. TCRdb itself ran the reads through MiXCR, one entry per CDR3 protein. The sample records 110,000 to 150,000 distinct CDR3 sequences, roughly 6% being singletons. Sequenced sample: PBMCs. The receptors stem from a human donor in good health (CMV status not recorded). Some clones in this sample may be carry-over from other donors' samples.

There are many counts of this clonotype. The chain joins TRBV7-2 to TRBJ2-2, with 10 bases lining up with TRBD2. Germline lookup yields CDR1 SGHTA and CDR2 FQGNSA. This CDR3 has 16 amino acids. V shed 4 bases, J shed 5 bases, and the junction held 7 bases outside the gene matches. This chain's CDR3 is CASSWTGLADTGELFF. CDR3 nucleotides: TGTGCCAGCAGCTGGACCGGACTAGCGGATACCGGGGAGCTGTTTTTT.

This clonotype occurred many times. V is TRBV28 and J is TRBJ2-1, with D perhaps TRBD1 or TRBD2 (5 bases each). Trimming took 2 bases from V and 7 from J, leaving 18 bases between them. CDR3 length equals 16 residues. Germline V CDR1 and CDR2: MDHEN, SYDVKM. In DNA form, the CDR3 reads TGTGCCAGCAGTTTAGCAGGGACCCCGGTTGGGAATGAGCAGTTCTTC. Amino acid sequence: CASSLAGTPVGNEQFF.

This clonotype was detected ten times or more. The chain recombines TRBV7-6 with TRBJ1-1; D gene uncertain. From germline, CDR1 is SGHVS and CDR2 FNYEAQ. This CDR3 contains 14 residues. V lost 1 base and J 1 base, leaving 7 bases between the germline ends. The DNA for the CDR3 is TGTGCCAGCAGCTTAGGTCACCAGAACACTGAAGCTTTCTTT. This encodes CASSLGHQNTEAFF. Based on the CDR3 plus reference TRBV7-6 and TRBJ1-1, the full variable domain is GAGVSQSPRYKVTKRGQDVALRCDPISGHVSLYWYRQALGQGPEFLTYFNYEAQQDKSGLPNDRFSAERPEGSISTLTIQRTEQRDSAMYRCASSLGHQNTEAFFGQGTRLTVV.

This clonotype was seen repeatedly, ten times or more. V is TRBV28 and J is TRBJ1-4, with D possibly being TRBD1 (6 bases). V was clipped by 6 bases and J by 7 bases, with 18 bases between them. Germline V gene data show CDR1 as MDHEN and CDR2 as SYDVKM. The CDR3 spans 15 residues. CDR3 sequence (DNA): TGTGCCAGCAGCTTAACGGGGCAGGGGAGTGAAAAACTGTTTTTT. Translating gives CASSLTGQGSEKLFF.

Many counts were recorded for this clonotype. The chain has TRBV28 and TRBJ2-5; possibly TRBD2 for D (5 bases). The CDR3 runs 14 residues. Germline CDR1 MDHEN, CDR2 SYDVKM. Trimming pared 2 bases from V and 6 bases from J, leaving 13 bases between. The CDR3 sequence is CASSLSGSAKTQYF. The CDR3 DNA sequence: TGTGCCAGCAGTTTAAGCGGCAGTGCGAAGACCCAGTACTTC.

This clonotype has ten or more counts. The V call is TRBV7-2, the J call TRBJ2-7, with a possible D match to TRBD2 (6 bases). The ends were cut back, 1 base at V and 3 bases at J, with 10 bases in the middle. Germline CDR1 SGHTA, CDR2 FQGNSA. CDR3 length: 14 amino acids. The CDR3 protein is CASSLGGLGYEQYF. CDR3 DNA sequence: TGTGCCAGCAGCTTAGGGGGACTTGGCTACGAGCAGTACTTC.

This clonotype came up many times. The gene calls are TRBV12-3 or TRBV12-4 and TRBJ1-6, with D possibly matching TRBD1 (5 bases). The CDR3 is 14 residues long. V gave up 7 bases and J gave up 8 bases, with 15 bases separating them. The chain's CDR3 is CASTTSSGHSPLHF. The CDR3 region has the DNA TGTGCCAGCACCACATCTTCGGGACATTCACCCCTCCACTTT.

This clonotype was detected a few times. The V gene is TRBV2, the J gene TRBJ2-1, with D possibly being TRBD2 (5 bases). V lost 6 bases and J 14 bases, leaving 11 bases between the germline ends. CDR1 SNHLY and CDR2 FYNNEI come from the germline V gene. The CDR3 is made up of 10 amino acids. CDR3 nucleotides: TGTGCCAGCAGGTGGGCCGGGGAGTTCTTC. Amino acids: CASRWAGEFF.

The V call is TRBV9, the J call TRBJ2-5; 7 nucleotides match TRBD2. Germline V gene sequence: CDR1 SGDLS, CDR2 YYNGEE. CDR3 length: 15 amino acids. V shed 0 bases and J 8 bases; nucleotides not matched to a gene: 10. The CDR3: CASSVVGGGPETQYF. DNA of the CDR3: TGTGCCAGCAGCGTAGTTGGCGGGGGACCAGAAACCCAGTACTTC.

In its sample, this clonotype was seen many times. The CDR3 is CSARDRGETEAFF. The CDR3 DNA sequence: TGCAGCGCTAGGGACAGGGGAGAAACTGAAGCTTTCTTT. The rearrangement uses TRBV29-1 and TRBJ1-1; 10 positions agree with TRBD1. V lost 7 bases, J lost 5 bases, and 7 bases stayed unmatched. The CDR3 runs 13 residues. Per the germline V gene, CDR1 is SQVTM and CDR2 is ANQGSEA.

A few counts support this clonotype. The rearrangement links TRBV27 to TRBJ1-2, with D unresolved. CDR1 and CDR2 (germline): MNHEY, SMNVEV (reference sequence). Trimming took off 6 bases at V and 2 bases at J, with 22 bases between the two ends. The CDR3 totals 17 residues. The DNA for the CDR3 is TGTGCCAGCAGCAGGCGAAAGGGAGAGAAACCCAACTATGGCTACACCTTC. Residues: CASSRRKGEKPNYGYTF.

This clonotype was seen ten or more times. V is TRBV28 and J is TRBJ2-3; possible D gene TRBD1, 6 bases. Trimming pared 6 bases from V and 7 bases from J, leaving 11 bases between. In germline, CDR1 is MDHEN, CDR2 SYDVKM. The CDR3 consists of 12 residues. The CDR3 here is CASRLQGNTQYF. The CDR3 DNA reads TGTGCCAGCAGACTACAGGGAAATACGCAGTATTTT.

This clonotype was detected ten times or more. The chain joins TRBV5-4 to TRBJ2-1; D unclear. This CDR3 region has 13 residues. V lost 4 bases, J lost 7 bases, and 12 bases lay in between. Germline V gives CDR1 SGHNT, CDR2 YYREEE (reference sequence). The CDR3 DNA reads TGTGCCAGCAGCCCCCATTTTTTAAATGAGCAGTTCTTC. Amino acid sequence: CASSPHFLNEQFF.

This clonotype occurred many times. The chain recombines TRBV6-2 or TRBV6-3 with TRBJ2-1; D call uncertain. Trimming cost V 5 bases and J 0 bases, with 11 bases left between them. This CDR3 region has 15 residues. Germline V CDR1 and CDR2: MNHEY, SVGEGT. CDR3 region: CASSPDFSSYNEQFF. The CDR3 DNA is TGTGCCAGCAGTCCCGACTTTAGCTCCTACAATGAGCAGTTCTTC.

The V gene is TRBV7-6, the J gene TRBJ2-1; 9 nucleotides align to TRBD2. This CDR3 contains 16 residues. Germline V gene data show CDR1 as SGHVS and CDR2 as FNYEAQ. CDR3 nucleotide sequence: TGTTCCGGCAGCGCGCTAGCGGGGAGCTCCTACAATGAGCAGTTCTTC. This codes for CSGSALAGSSYNEQFF.

This clonotype showed up just a few times. The chain combines TRBV29-1 with TRBJ2-6; 7 bases agree with TRBD1. V lost 7 bases and J lost 0; bases outside the gene matches: 6. CDR3 length equals 15 residues. Germline CDR1 and CDR2: SQVTM and ANQGSEA. CDR3 sequence (DNA): TGCAGCGGGTGGGACAGAAGCTCTGGGGCCAACGTCCTGACTTTC. Its protein is CSGWDRSSGANVLTF.

The chain is built from TRBV19 and TRBJ2-1; TRBD2 matches 8 bases. Germline V CDR1 and CDR2: LNHDA, SQIVND (reference sequence). The CDR3 covers 14 residues. Trimming cost V 3 bases and J 6 bases; bases outside gene matches: 4. The CDR3 sequence is CASSMISGINEQFF. CDR3 bases: TGTGCCAGTAGTATGATTAGCGGGATCAATGAGCAGTTCTTC.

Ten or more counts support this clonotype. The chain links TRBV20-1 to TRBJ2-7; perhaps TRBD2 as D (5 bases). Trimming removed 3 bases at V and 1 base at J, with 13 bases between. The CDR3 consists of 14 residues. Germline V CDR1 and CDR2: DFQATT, SNEGSKA (reference sequence). The CDR3 DNA reads as TGCAGTGCTAGGGGCCCTCGGGGATCCTACGAGCAGTACTTC. Protein product: CSARGPRGSYEQYF.

Concerning this clonotype: A read error may be the cause here, since a much bigger clone is one base away. The V call is TRBV20-1, the J call TRBJ1-6, with a possible D match to TRBD1 (5 bases). Germline CDR1 and CDR2: DFQATT and SNEGSKA (reference sequence). Trimming stripped 0 bases from V and 14 bases from J, with 20 bases between. This CDR3 comprises 15 residues. The CDR3 region has the DNA TGCAGTGCTAGAGAAACCCGGACCGGGGGAGGGACCCTCCACTTT. Protein: CSARETRTGGGTLHF.

This clonotype was detected ten times or more. This sequence joins TRBV10-3 and TRBJ2-7; D possibly corresponds to TRBD2 (7 bases). From germline, CDR1 is ENHRY and CDR2 SYGVKD. The CDR3 spans 14 residues. V was clipped by 8 bases and J by 4 bases, with 18 bases between them. For the CDR3, the DNA is TGTGCCATCTCTCCGAGGGGGGGGGTATACGAGCAGTACTTC. It yields the protein CAISPRGGVYEQYF.

This clonotype was observed many times. V usage is TRBV7-2 and J usage is TRBJ2-1; 10 nucleotides line up with TRBD2. CDR3 length equals 16 residues. Unmatched junction bases numbered 9, after V lost 1 base and J lost 9 bases. Germline V gives CDR1 SGHTA, CDR2 FQGNSA. The chain's CDR3 is CASSLVLAGAGSEQFF. In DNA, the CDR3 is TGTGCCAGCAGCTTAGTCCTAGCGGGGGCTGGCAGTGAGCAGTTCTTC.

This clonotype was counted ten times or more. The chain combines TRBV7-2 with TRBJ1-1, with D possibly matching TRBD1 (5 bases). V lost 1 base and J 1 base, leaving 16 bases between the germline ends. This CDR3 has 17 amino acids. Looked up from germline, CDR1 is SGHTA and CDR2 is FQGNSA. The CDR3, as DNA: TGTGCCAGCAGCTTAGGCTTTCTCAGGGCCCCGAACACTGAAGCTTTCTTT. It specifies CASSLGFLRAPNTEAFF.

Ten or more counts support this clonotype. V and J are TRBV12-3 or TRBV12-4 and TRBJ2-5; 7 positions agree with TRBD1. The CDR3 runs to 14 residues. V was clipped by 5 bases and J by 5 bases; unmatched bases: 8. CDR3 in DNA: TGTGCCAGCAGTCCCACAGGGGCGGCGGAGACCCAGTACTTC. It yields the protein CASSPTGAAETQYF.

At least ten counts were recorded for this clonotype. J is TRBJ1-2 and V is TRBV7-9; D is possibly TRBD1 (5 bases). Looked up from germline, CDR1 is SEHNR and CDR2 is FQNEAQ (reference sequence). V was trimmed by 3 bases and J by 8 bases, leaving 10 bases between them. The CDR3 runs 12 residues. CDR3 residues: CASSFGGEGYTF. DNA of the CDR3: TGTGCCAGCAGCTTCGGGGGTGAGGGCTACACCTTC. Drawing the rest from reference TRBV7-9 and TRBJ1-2, the complete variable domain is DTGVSQNPRHKITKRGQNVTFRCDPISEHNRLYWYRQTLGQGPEFLTYFQNEAQLEKSRLLSDRFSAERPKGSFSTLEIQRTEQGDSAMYLCASSFGGEGYTFGSGTRLTVV.

This clonotype was found many times. The V call is TRBV14, the J call TRBJ2-1; D could derive from TRBD1 or TRBD2 (6 bases each). V was shortened by 1 base and J by 1 base, with 17 bases between the two germline ends. Germline V lookup: CDR1 SGHDN, CDR2 FVKESK. This CDR3 is built from 18 residues. CDR3: CASSQGLVGGGSYNEQFF. CDR3 DNA: TGTGCCAGCAGCCAAGGACTAGTTGGAGGGGGGTCCTACAATGAGCAGTTCTTC. The whole variable domain, filled in from reference TRBV14 and TRBJ2-1, reads EAGVTQFPSHSVIEKGQTVTLRCDPISGHDNLYWYRRVMGKEIKFLLHFVKESKQDESGMPNNRFLAERTGGTYSTLKVQPAELEDSGVYFCASSQGLVGGGSYNEQFFGPGTRLTVL.

This clonotype came up many times. The chain links TRBV12-3 or TRBV12-4 to TRBJ1-2; maybe TRBD1 (5 bases). Between the trimmed V and J ends, which lost 3 bases and 8 bases, there was a span of 13 bases. CDR3 length: 13 residues. For the CDR3, the DNA is TGTGCCAGCAGTTTGACCCCAGGGCACGGCTACACCTTC. Protein product: CASSLTPGHGYTF.

This clonotype was seen ten or more times. This chain links TRBV29-1 with TRBJ2-3; possibly TRBD1 for D (5 bases). Germline V gene data show CDR1 as SQVTM and CDR2 as ANQGSEA. The ends were cut back, 0 bases at V and 6 bases at J, with 10 bases in the middle. The CDR3 has 13 amino acids. The CDR3, as DNA: TGCAGCGTTGAAGAAGGGGCCTGGGATACGCAGTATTTT. It codes for CSVEEGAWDTQYF.

This clonotype was counted between two and nine times. J is TRBJ1-2 and V is TRBV7-2; 9 bases are a match to TRBD1. Germline V lookup: CDR1 SGHTA, CDR2 FQGNSA. The CDR3 runs 15 residues. The V and J ends lost 5 bases and 6 bases, in that order; junction bases with no gene match: 10. In nucleotides, the CDR3 is TGTGCCAGCAGCCCAACGGGACAGGGTAAACATGGCTACACCTTC. Protein: CASSPTGQGKHGYTF. Full variable domain (rest looked up from reference TRBV7-2 and TRBJ1-2): GAGVSQSPSNKVTEKGKDVELRCDPISGHTALYWYRQSLGQGLEFLIYFQGNSAPDKSGLPSDRFSAERTGGSVSTLTIQRTQQEDSAVYLCASSPTGQGKHGYTFGSGTRLTVV.

The sample holds many counts of this clonotype. The gene calls are TRBV7-3 and TRBJ2-3; a weak D match, TRBD1 (5 bases). Germline values: CDR1 SGHTA, CDR2 FQGTGA. Trimming left V 2 bases short and J 8 bases short, with 17 bases between. The CDR3 consists of 15 residues. CDR3 amino acids: CASSLQGFQSATQYF. The CDR3 nucleotides read TGTGCCAGCAGCTTACAGGGTTTTCAGTCGGCTACGCAGTATTTT. Drawing the rest from reference TRBV7-3 and TRBJ2-3, the complete variable domain is GAGVSQTPSNKVTEKGKYVELRCDPISGHTALYWYRQSLGQGPEFLIYFQGTGAADDSGLPNDRFFAVRPEGSVSTLKIQRTERGDSAVYLCASSLQGFQSATQYFGPGTRLTVL.

Ten or more counts support this clonotype. J is TRBJ2-5 and V is TRBV7-9; TRBD2 agrees at 8 bases. The CDR3 runs 15 residues. V lost 5 bases, J lost 1 base, and 6 bases stayed unmatched. Germline CDR1 reads SEHNR; CDR2 reads FQNEAQ (reference sequence). DNA for the CDR3: TGTGCCAGCAGCAGACTAGCGCTGCGCCAAGAGACCCAGTACTTC. Amino acids: CASSRLALRQETQYF.